Listed below are T cell receptor beta chains from one sample, sequenced in a study of T cell responses to AZD1222 COVID-19 vaccine. Only in-frame clones appear in the TCRdb table, and some are missing; sequencing was by immunoSEQ multiplex PCR. This repertoire shows around 89,000 clones, roughly 90% found once; its top ten account for around 5.5%. The sample was peripheral blood, taken 28 days after the second AZD1222 dose. Receptor source: an adult who received the AZD1222 COVID-19 vaccine. Each CDR3 is given with its conserved first and last residue. A D gene is named only where the DNA matches it firmly. Only part of the rows carry a size: once, few, many, or a class if the clone is expanded.

clone_size,d_call,j_call,cdr3_length,v_call,cdr3_nt,cdr3_aa
NA,NA,TRBJ2-3,19,TRBV21-1,TGTGCCAGCAGCAACGAAGGCTGGAAGCAGCGGGGGAGCACAGATACGCAGTATTTT,CASSNEGWKQRGSTDTQYF
NA,NA,TRBJ1-5,13,TRBV19,TGTGCCAGTAGTGATTGGATCAATCAGCCCCAGCATTTT,CASSDWINQPQHF
NA,NA,TRBJ2-7,14,TRBV7-9,TGTGCCAGCAGCCGAACGACAGGTTCCTACGAGCAGTACTTC,CASSRTTGSYEQYF
NA,TRBD1,TRBJ1-2,17,TRBV4-1,TGCGCCAGCAGCCAAGGGTTGGGGGACAGGGTAGACTATGGCTACACCTTC,CASSQGLGDRVDYGYTF
once,NA,TRBJ2-6,16,TRBV19,TGTGCCAGTAGTATTAGAGGAAGCTCTGGGGCCAACGTCCTGACTTTC,CASSIRGSSGANVLTF
NA,NA,TRBJ1-3,15,TRBV6-5,TGTGCCACCCAAGGGGGGGCCTACTCTGGAAACACCATATATTTT,CATQGGAYSGNTIYF
NA,NA,TRBJ2-7,13,TRBV6-2/TRBV6-3,TGTGCCAGCAGTTACCCGGAGCCCTACGAGCAGTACTTC,CASSYPEPYEQYF
NA,NA,TRBJ1-1,13,TRBV27,TGTGCCAGCAGCACAGGGTTGAACACTGAAGCTTTCTTT,CASSTGLNTEAFF
NA,TRBD2,TRBJ2-1,15,TRBV27,TGTGCCAGCAGTTGGCAAGCGGGGGTCTACAATGAGCAGTTCTTC,CASSWQAGVYNEQFF
once,NA,TRBJ1-2,13,TRBV29-1,TGCAGCGTTGGGGGGGGGCAGAGCTATGGCTACACCTTC,CSVGGGQSYGYTF
NA,TRBD1,TRBJ1-1,15,TRBV18,TGTGCCAGCTCACCCTTACAGGGGTTGGACACTGAAGCTTTCTTT,CASSPLQGLDTEAFF
NA,NA,TRBJ2-1,17,TRBV7-8,TGTGCCAGCAGCTTAGGTGGTAGGGCGAACTCCTACAATGAGCAGTTCTTC,CASSLGGRANSYNEQFF
NA,TRBD1,TRBJ1-2,15,TRBV30,TGTGCCTGGAGTGTAGGGGGCCGTAGGCACTATGGCTACACCTTC,CAWSVGGRRHYGYTF
NA,NA,TRBJ2-5,15,TRBV11-2,TGTGCCAGCAGCCCCAGTTCCGGAAGCGCCGAGACCCAGTACTTC,CASSPSSGSAETQYF
NA,TRBD1,TRBJ1-6,15,TRBV7-8,TGTGCCAGCAGCTTAGATAGACAGGGGAACTCACCCCTCCACTTT,CASSLDRQGNSPLHF
NA,NA,TRBJ1-5,15,TRBV6-5,TGTGCCACCCAGTTACTCGGTTTGAGCAATCAGCCCCAGCATTTT,CATQLLGLSNQPQHF
NA,NA,TRBJ2-7,12,TRBV18,TGTGCCAGCTCCCCAAATCGTTACGAGCAGTACTTC,CASSPNRYEQYF
NA,NA,TRBJ1-1,14,TRBV6-2/TRBV6-3,TGTGCCAGCAGTTACTGGGGGGGCGGCACTGAAGCTTTCTTT,CASSYWGGGTEAFF
NA,NA,TRBJ2-2,14,TRBV7-7,TGTGCCAGCAGCTTGGGCGCCAACACCGGGGAGCTGTTTTTT,CASSLGANTGELFF
NA,NA,TRBJ2-7,14,TRBV6-5,TGTGCCAGCAGTTACTTGGGGGACTCCTACGAGCAGTACTTC,CASSYLGDSYEQYF
NA,NA,TRBJ1-1,10,TRBV20-1,TGCAGTGCTATGATGGGAAAAGCTTTCTTT,CSAMMGKAFF
NA,TRBD1,TRBJ2-7,12,TRBV29-1,TGCAGCGTACGACAGGGGCTCTACGAGCAGTACTTC,CSVRQGLYEQYF
once,NA,TRBJ1-1,16,TRBV6-2/TRBV6-3,TGTGCCAGCAGTTCACACCGTTCTCGGGGGTACACTGAAGCTTTCTTT,CASSSHRSRGYTEAFF
once,TRBD1,TRBJ1-1,16,TRBV2,TGTGCCAGCAGTGGGAAGTGGACAGGGGTGAACACTGAAGCTTTCTTT,CASSGKWTGVNTEAFF
NA,NA,TRBJ1-1,16,TRBV6-1,TGTGCCAGCAGTGAAGTGTTGGGGGGGGGAGACACTGAAGCTTTCTTT,CASSEVLGGGDTEAFF
NA,TRBD1,TRBJ1-3,16,TRBV5-5,TGTGCCAGCAGCCGCAACTCGGACAGGGTCAGAAACACCATATATTTT,CASSRNSDRVRNTIYF
once,NA,TRBJ1-6,14,TRBV18,TGTGCCAGCTCACCGGACGTGGGGAATTCACCCCTCCACTTT,CASSPDVGNSPLHF
NA,TRBD1,TRBJ2-1,16,TRBV7-3,TGTGCCAGCAGCCGTTGGACAGGCGATAACTACAATGAGCAGTTCTTC,CASSRWTGDNYNEQFF
NA,TRBD2,TRBJ2-1,15,TRBV13,TGTGCCAGCAGCCCCGGGACTAGCTATTACAATGAGCAGTTCTTC,CASSPGTSYYNEQFF